The present T cell receptor beta chain was sequenced within a study of vaccination and CD4 T cells after COVID-19. Overall study results and limits: Of the reactive clones in convalescent patients, a median about 90% showed up only post-vaccination. Relatively few convalescent patients and no early post-infection timepoints were analyzed.

Of note for this clonotype: As yet, its antigen is unknown.

The treatment here: approximately 11-day PBMC culture with coronavirus spike peptide pools or control peptides (ViraFEST assay). The culture of 1.5 million to 2 million PBMCs per well included about 9.7 IU/ml IL-2 and 9.5 to 10 ug/ml peptide pools. This CDR3 region has 14 residues. The germline V gene encodes CDR1 DFQATT and CDR2 SNEGSKA (reference sequence). V was clipped by 5 bases and J by 0 bases, with 11 bases between them. The assay that was used to sequence DNA from cultured CD4+ T cells was the Oncomine TCR Beta short-read assay. TCRdb itself ran the PCR reads through MiXCR, one entry per CDR3 protein. The sample shows about 3,900 distinct CDR3 sequences, around 71% of them seen only once.

This chain connects TRBV20-1 to TRBJ2-1, with D possibly being TRBD1 or TRBD2 (5 bases each). The sequence was collected from a human donor who had recovered from COVID-19. Sequenced: CD4+ T cells from blood, cultured in vitro. The chain's CDR3 is CSAGRDRSYNEQFF. CDR3 DNA sequence: TGCAGTGCTGGCAGGGACCGCTCCTACAATGAGCAGTTCTTC.